The next 13 T cell receptor beta chains were all read from a single sample in a study of cytomegalovirus exposure and HLA in healthy donors. The PCR employed 60 Vbeta primers together with 13 Jbeta primers. Clones were sequenced by immunoSEQ multiplex PCR, and TCRdb holds only the in-frame ones, with some missing. This table holds roughly 240,000 clones, 85% found once. Sequencing was performed on PBMCs. The receptor set was obtained from a girl aged 2 to 9 in good health and CMV-seronegative.

The chain joins TRBV19 to TRBJ2-3, with 7 positions matching TRBD2. The J segment lost 4 bases and the V segment lost 5 bases, leaving 9 bases of the junction unmatched. Germline V gene data show CDR1 as LNHDA and CDR2 as SQIVND (reference sequence). The CDR3 spans 15 residues. The CDR3 nucleotides are TGTGCCAGTAGTTCCCGGGGGGTGAGCCCAGATACGCAGTATTTT. It specifies CASSSRGVSPDTQYF.

This sequence joins TRBV18 and TRBJ2-3; 10 bases match TRBD1. V was pared by 6 bases and J by 1 base, with 10 bases of the junction left unmatched. The CDR3 covers 17 residues. Germline values: CDR1 KGHSH, CDR2 LQKENI. This CDR3 reads CASSPRTGGGGTDTQYF. The CDR3 DNA sequence: TGTGCCAGCTCGCCTCGGACAGGGGGTGGAGGCACAGATACGCAGTATTTT. Variable domain in full (rest from reference TRBV18 and TRBJ2-3): NAGVMQNPRHLVRRRGQEARLRCSPMKGHSHVYWYRQLPEEGLKFMVYLQKENIIDESGMPKERFSAEFPKEGPSILRIQQVVRGDSAAYFCASSPRTGGGGTDTQYFGPGTRLTVL.

This clone came up a few times. The chain combines TRBV27 with TRBJ1-5, with TRBD1 identical over 8 bases. V was clipped by 8 bases and J by 6 bases; unmatched bases: 9. This CDR3 has 14 residues. Looked up from germline, CDR1 is MNHEY and CDR2 is SMNVEV (reference sequence). CDR3 coding DNA: TGTGCCAGCCTCCGCCGGACAGGGTGTCAGCCCCAGCATTTT. It encodes CASLRRTGCQPQHF.

The V gene is TRBV6-1, the J gene TRBJ1-4; TRBD1 matches 7 bases. From germline, CDR1 is MNHNS and CDR2 SASEGT. Losses at the gene ends were 4 bases for V and 10 bases for J; bases not matched to a gene: 15. There are 16 residues in the CDR3. The DNA for the CDR3 is TGTGCCAGCAGTGGAATGGGACAGTCATTCGGTCGAAAACTGTTTTTT. Residues: CASSGMGQSFGRKLFF.

The rearrangement joins TRBV27 to TRBJ2-3; 10 nucleotides match TRBD2. The CDR3 has 19 amino acids. Trimming cost V 2 bases and J 4 bases; bases outside gene matches: 15. Germline CDR1 is MNHEY and CDR2 is SMNVEV (reference sequence). CDR3 protein: CASSLEASGSKGGPDTQYF. The CDR3 DNA follows: TGTGCCAGCAGTTTAGAGGCTAGCGGGAGCAAAGGGGGCCCAGATACGCAGTATTTT.

This clone is a singleton in its sample. V gene TRBV1 combines with J gene TRBJ1-5; no check of the table's D call, TRBD1, against the DNA was made. TRBV1 is assigned pseudogene status. This CDR3 contains 15 residues. The CDR3 protein is CTSSQPGQGNQPQHF. The CDR3 nucleotides are TGCACCAGCAGCCAACCCGGACAGGGCAATCAGCCCCAGCATTTT.

The gene calls are TRBV5-1 and TRBJ2-5; 7 bases fit TRBD2. The DNA matches TRBJ2-7 better at its end, which makes the J call doubtful. Germline V gene sequence: CDR1 SGHRS, CDR2 YFSETQ. This CDR3 has 14 residues. This chain's CDR3 is CASSLGTSRYEQYF. The CDR3 nucleotides read TGCGCCAGCAGCTTGGGGACTAGTCGTTACGAGCAGTACTTC.

The rearrangement joins TRBV12-5 to TRBJ2-7; D may be TRBD1 (6 bases). Deletions cut 2 bases from V and 3 bases from J, with 14 bases between. This CDR3 comprises 15 residues. Germline values: CDR1 LGHNT, CDR2 FRNRAP. This CDR3 is CASGLSAGAHYEQYF. The DNA for the CDR3 is TGTGCTAGTGGTTTGAGCGCAGGGGCGCACTACGAGCAGTACTTC.

The chain joins TRBV11-3 to TRBJ2-3, with 10 bases identical to TRBD2. The CDR3 totals 18 residues. With V trimmed by 1 base and J by 5 bases, 12 bases remained unmatched. CDR1 and CDR2 (germline): SGHNT, YENEEA. CDR3 DNA sequence: TGTGCCAGCAGCTTAGGAGCTTTCAGCGGGGGGGCAGGAGATACGCAGTATTTT. Its translation is CASSLGAFSGGAGDTQYF.

The chain recombines TRBV9 with TRBJ2-3; the D gene is possibly TRBD1 (5 bases). Trimming removed 0 bases at V and 5 bases at J, with 10 bases between. Looked up from germline, CDR1 is SGDLS and CDR2 is YYNGEE. The CDR3 consists of 14 residues. The CDR3 DNA reads TGTGCCAGCAGCGTAGCTCAGGGTATAGATACGCAGTATTTT. This codes for CASSVAQGIDTQYF.

The chain is built from TRBV6-1 and TRBJ2-7, with TRBD1 matching 7 bases. The germline V gene encodes CDR1 MNHNS and CDR2 SASEGT. The CDR3 runs to 14 residues. Trimming cost V 6 bases and J 2 bases; bases outside gene matches: 7. CDR3 nucleotides: TGTGCCAGCAGAGAGACAGGGTATACCTACGAGCAGTACTTC. Amino acids: CASRETGYTYEQYF.

V and J are TRBV6-5 and TRBJ2-2; 7 bases fit TRBD2. Germline V gene data show CDR1 as MNHEY and CDR2 as SVGAGI. The length of the CDR3 is 16 residues. Unmatched junction bases numbered 7, after V lost 1 base and J lost 5 bases. The CDR3 loop reads CASSYWTRARTGELFF. CDR3 bases: TGTGCCAGCAGTTACTGGACTAGAGCGCGTACCGGGGAGCTGTTTTTT.

The rearrangement joins TRBV7-6 to TRBJ2-3; D unclear. The CDR3 covers 12 residues. The V gene lost 2 bases and the J gene lost 5 bases, with 5 bases spanning the gap. Germline CDR1 is SGHVS and CDR2 is FNYEAQ. The CDR3 spells CASSLPGDTQYF. The CDR3 DNA reads TGTGCCAGCAGCTTACCGGGAGATACGCAGTATTTT.